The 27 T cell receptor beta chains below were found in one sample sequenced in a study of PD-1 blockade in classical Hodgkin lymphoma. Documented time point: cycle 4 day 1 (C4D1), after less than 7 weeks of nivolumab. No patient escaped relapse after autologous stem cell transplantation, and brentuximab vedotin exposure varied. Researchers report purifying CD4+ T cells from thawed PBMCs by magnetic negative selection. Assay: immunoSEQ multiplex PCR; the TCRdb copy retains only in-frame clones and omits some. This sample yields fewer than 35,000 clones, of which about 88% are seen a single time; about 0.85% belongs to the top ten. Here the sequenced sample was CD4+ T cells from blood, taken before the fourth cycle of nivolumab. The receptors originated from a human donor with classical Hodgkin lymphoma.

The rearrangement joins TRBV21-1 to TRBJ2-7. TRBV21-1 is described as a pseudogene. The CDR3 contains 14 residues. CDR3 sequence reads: CASSKGPASYEQYF. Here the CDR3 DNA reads TGTGCCAGCAGCAAAGGGCCAGCCTCCTACGAGCAGTACTTC.

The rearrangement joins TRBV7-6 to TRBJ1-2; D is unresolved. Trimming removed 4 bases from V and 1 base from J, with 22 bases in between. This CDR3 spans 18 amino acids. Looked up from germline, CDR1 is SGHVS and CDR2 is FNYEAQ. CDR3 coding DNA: TGTGCCAGCAGCTCCACTCCGGGTGGAGCAGTGGATAACTATGGCTACACCTTC. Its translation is CASSSTPGGAVDNYGYTF.

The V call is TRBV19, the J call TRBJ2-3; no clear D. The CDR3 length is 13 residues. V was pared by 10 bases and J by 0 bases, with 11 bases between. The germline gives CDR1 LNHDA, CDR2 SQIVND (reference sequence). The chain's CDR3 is CAIDSSSTDTQYF. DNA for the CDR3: TGTGCCATTGACTCCTCTAGCACAGATACGCAGTATTTT.

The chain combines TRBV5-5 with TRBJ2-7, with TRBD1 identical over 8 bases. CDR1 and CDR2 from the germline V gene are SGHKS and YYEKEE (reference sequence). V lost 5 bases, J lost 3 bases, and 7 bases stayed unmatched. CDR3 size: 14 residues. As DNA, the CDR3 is TGTGCCAGCAGGACCCCGGGACAGGACTACGAGCAGTACTTC. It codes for CASRTPGQDYEQYF.

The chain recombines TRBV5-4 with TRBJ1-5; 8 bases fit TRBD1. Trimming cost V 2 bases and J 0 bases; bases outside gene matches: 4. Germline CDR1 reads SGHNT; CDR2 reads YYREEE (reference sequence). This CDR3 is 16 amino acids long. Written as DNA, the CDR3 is TGTGCCAGCAGCTTTCTACAGGGGGATAGCAATCAGCCCCAGCATTTT. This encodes CASSFLQGDSNQPQHF.

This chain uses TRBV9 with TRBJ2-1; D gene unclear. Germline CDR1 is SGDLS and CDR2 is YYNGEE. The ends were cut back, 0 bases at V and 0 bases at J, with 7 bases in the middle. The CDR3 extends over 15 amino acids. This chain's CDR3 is CASSVGPLSYNEQFF. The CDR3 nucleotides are TGTGCCAGCAGCGTAGGACCGCTCTCCTACAATGAGCAGTTCTTC.

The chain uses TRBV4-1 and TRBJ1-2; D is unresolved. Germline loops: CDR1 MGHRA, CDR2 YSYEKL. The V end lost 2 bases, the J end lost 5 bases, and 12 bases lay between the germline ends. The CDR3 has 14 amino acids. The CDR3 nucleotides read TGCGCCAGCAGCCAACTAACGGACCCTTATGGCTACACCTTC. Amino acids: CASSQLTDPYGYTF.

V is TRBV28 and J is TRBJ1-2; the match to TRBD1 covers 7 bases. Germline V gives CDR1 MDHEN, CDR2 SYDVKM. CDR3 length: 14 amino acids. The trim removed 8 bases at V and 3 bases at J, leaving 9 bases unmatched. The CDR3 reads CASQIRGQDYGYTF. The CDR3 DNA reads TGTGCCAGCCAAATTAGGGGGCAAGACTATGGCTACACCTTC.

CDR3 nucleotides: TGTGCCAGCAGCTTATCACTCAACGGGCAGTTCTTC. Protein product: CASSLSLNGQFF. The rearrangement joins TRBV7-6 to TRBJ2-1, with D uncertain. V lost 2 bases and J lost 12, with 11 bases in between. This CDR3 has 12 amino acids. Germline CDR1 is SGHVS and CDR2 is FNYEAQ.

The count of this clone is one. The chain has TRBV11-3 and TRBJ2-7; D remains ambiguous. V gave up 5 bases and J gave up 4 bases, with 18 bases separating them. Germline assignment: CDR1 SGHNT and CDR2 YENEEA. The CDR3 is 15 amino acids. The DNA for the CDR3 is TGTGCCAGCAGCCTTTTACTCCACCGGCCATACGAGCAGTACTTC. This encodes CASSLLLHRPYEQYF.

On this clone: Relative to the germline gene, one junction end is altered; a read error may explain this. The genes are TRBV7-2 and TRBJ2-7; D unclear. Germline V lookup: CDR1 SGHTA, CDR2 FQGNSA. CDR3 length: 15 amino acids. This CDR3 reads CASTLSSGLSYEQYF. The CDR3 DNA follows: TGTGCCAGCACCTTATCCTCCGGGCTTTCCTACGAGCAGTACTTC.

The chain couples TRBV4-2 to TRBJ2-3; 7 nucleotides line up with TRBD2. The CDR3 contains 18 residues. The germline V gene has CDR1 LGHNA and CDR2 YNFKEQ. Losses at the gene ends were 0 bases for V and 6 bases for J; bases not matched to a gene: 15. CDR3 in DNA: TGTGCCAGCAGCCAAGATTTGGCCAGCGGGGCCCGGAGGGATACGCAGTATTTT. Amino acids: CASSQDLASGARRDTQYF.

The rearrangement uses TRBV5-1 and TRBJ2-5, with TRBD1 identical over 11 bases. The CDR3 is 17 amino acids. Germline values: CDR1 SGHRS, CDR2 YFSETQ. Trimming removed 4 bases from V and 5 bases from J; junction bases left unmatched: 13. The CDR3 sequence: CASSERVRTGGAETQYF. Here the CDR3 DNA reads TGCGCCAGCAGCGAAAGAGTTCGGACAGGGGGCGCGGAGACCCAGTACTTC.

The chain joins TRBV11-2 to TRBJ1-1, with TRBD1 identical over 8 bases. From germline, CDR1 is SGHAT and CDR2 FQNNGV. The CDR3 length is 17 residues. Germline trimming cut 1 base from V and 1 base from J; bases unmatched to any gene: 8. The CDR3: CASSLGKGTGRNTEAFF. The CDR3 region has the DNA TGTGCCAGCAGCTTAGGTAAGGGGACAGGCAGGAACACTGAAGCTTTCTTT.

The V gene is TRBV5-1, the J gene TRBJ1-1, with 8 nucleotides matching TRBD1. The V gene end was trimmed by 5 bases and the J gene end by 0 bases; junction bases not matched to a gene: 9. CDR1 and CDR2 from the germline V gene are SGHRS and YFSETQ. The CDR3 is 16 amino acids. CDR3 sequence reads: CASSSTAGGLNTEAFF. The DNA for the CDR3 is TGCGCCAGCAGTTCAACCGCAGGGGGCTTGAACACTGAAGCTTTCTTT.

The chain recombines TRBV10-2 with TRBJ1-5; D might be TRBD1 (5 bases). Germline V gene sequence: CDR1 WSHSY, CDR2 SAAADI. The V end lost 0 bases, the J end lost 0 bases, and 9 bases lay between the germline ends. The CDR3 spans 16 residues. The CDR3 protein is CASSESPGNSNQPQHF. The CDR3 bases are TGCGCCAGCAGTGAGTCGCCAGGGAATAGCAATCAGCCCCAGCATTTT.

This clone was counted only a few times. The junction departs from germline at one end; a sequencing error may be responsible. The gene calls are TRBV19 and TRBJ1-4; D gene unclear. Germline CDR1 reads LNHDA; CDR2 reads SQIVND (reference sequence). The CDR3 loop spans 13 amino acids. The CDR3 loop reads CASSSNPEEKLVF. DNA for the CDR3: TGTGCCAGTAGTTCTAATCCGGAAGAAAAACTGGTTTTT.

In DNA form, the CDR3 reads TGTGCCAGCAGCTCCACAACCGCAGGGGGCATATATGGCTACACCTTC. Its protein is CASSSTTAGGIYGYTF. The rearrangement uses TRBV7-9 and TRBJ1-2; TRBD1 matches at 8 bases. From germline, CDR1 is SEHNR and CDR2 FQNEAQ (reference sequence). V was pared by 4 bases and J by 5 bases, with 12 bases of the junction left unmatched. This CDR3 has 16 residues.

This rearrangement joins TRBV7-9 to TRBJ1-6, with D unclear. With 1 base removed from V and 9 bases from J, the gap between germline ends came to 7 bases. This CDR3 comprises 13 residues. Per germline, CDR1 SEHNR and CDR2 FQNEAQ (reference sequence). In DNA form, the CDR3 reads TGTGCCAGCAGCTTAGATGGCAGTTCACCCCTCCACTTT. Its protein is CASSLDGSSPLHF.

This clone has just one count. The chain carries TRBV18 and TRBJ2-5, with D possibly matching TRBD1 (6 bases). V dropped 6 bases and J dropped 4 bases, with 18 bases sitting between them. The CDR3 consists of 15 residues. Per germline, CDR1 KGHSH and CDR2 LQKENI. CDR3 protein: CASSLGQGGRETQYF. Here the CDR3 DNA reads TGTGCCAGCTCCCTGGGACAAGGTGGGAGAGAGACCCAGTACTTC.

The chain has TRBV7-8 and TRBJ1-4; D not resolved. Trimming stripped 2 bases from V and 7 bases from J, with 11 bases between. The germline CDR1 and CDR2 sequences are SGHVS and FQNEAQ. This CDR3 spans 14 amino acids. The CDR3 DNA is TGTGCCAGCAGCTTACAAGGGTTTAGTGAAAAACTGTTTTTT. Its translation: CASSLQGFSEKLFF. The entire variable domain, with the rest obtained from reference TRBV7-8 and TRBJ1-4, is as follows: GAGVSQSPRYKVAKRGQDVALRCDPISGHVSLFWYQQALGQGPEFLTYFQNEAQLDKSGLPSDRFFAERPEGSVSTLKIQRTQQEDSAVYLCASSLQGFSEKLFFGSGTQLSVL.

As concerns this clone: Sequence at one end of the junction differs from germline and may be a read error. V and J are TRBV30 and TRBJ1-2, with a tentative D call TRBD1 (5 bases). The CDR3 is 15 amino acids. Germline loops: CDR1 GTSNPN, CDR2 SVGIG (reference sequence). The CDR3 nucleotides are TGTGCCTGGAGTGCTATTGGGGGGAGCCTCCTAAACTTGGGCTTC. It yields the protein CAWSAIGGSLLNLGF.

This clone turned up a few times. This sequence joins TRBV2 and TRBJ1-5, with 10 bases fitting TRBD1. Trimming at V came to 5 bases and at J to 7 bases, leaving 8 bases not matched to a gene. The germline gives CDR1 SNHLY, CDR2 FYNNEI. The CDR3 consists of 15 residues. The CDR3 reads CASSWTGGSRQPQHF. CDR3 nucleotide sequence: TGTGCCAGCAGTTGGACAGGGGGTTCCCGACAGCCCCAGCATTTT.

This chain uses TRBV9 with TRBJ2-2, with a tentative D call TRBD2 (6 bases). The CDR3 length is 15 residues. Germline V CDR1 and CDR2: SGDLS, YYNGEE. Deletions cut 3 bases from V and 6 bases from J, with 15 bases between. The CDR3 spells CASSAWSGGAGELFF. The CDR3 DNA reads TGTGCCAGCAGCGCCTGGTCAGGCGGGGCCGGGGAGCTGTTTTTT.

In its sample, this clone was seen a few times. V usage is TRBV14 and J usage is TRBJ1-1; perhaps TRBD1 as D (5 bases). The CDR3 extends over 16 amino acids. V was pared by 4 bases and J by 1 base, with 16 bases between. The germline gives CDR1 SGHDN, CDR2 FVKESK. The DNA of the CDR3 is TGTGCCAGCAGCCCCCTTTGGGGGTTGAGGAACACTGAAGCTTTCTTT. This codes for CASSPLWGLRNTEAFF.

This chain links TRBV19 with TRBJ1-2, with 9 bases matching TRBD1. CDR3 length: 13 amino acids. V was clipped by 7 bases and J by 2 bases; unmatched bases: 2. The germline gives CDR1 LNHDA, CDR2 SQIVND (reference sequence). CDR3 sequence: CASKDRGNYGYTF. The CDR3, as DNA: TGTGCCAGTAAAGACAGGGGGAACTATGGCTACACCTTC.

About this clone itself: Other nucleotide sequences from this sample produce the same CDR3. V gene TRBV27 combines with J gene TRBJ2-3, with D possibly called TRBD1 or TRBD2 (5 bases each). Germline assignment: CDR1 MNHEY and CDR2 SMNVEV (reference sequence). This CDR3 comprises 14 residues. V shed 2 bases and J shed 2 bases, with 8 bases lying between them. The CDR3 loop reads CASSLPGTTDTQYF. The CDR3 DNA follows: TGTGCCAGCAGTTTACCAGGGACCACAGATACGCAGTATTTT.